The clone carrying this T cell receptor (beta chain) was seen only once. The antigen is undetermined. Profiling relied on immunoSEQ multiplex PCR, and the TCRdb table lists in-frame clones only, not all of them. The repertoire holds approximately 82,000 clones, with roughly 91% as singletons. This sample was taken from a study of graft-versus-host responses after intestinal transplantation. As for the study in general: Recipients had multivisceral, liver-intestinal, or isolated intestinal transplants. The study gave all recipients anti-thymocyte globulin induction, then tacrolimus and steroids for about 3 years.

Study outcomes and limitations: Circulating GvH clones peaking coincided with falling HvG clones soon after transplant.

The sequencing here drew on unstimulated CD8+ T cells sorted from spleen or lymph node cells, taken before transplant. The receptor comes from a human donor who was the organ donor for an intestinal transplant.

The CDR3 is CASSVSPKRESGEQFF. CDR3 nucleotide sequence: TGTGCCAGCAGCGTTAGCCCCAAGCGGGAGTCCGGTGAGCAGTTCTTC. This rearrangement joins TRBV9 to TRBJ2-1; TRBD2 matches at 8 bases. V was pared by 2 bases and J by 9 bases, with 13 bases of the junction left unmatched. CDR3 length: 16 amino acids. The germline V gene encodes CDR1 SGDLS and CDR2 YYNGEE.